The T cell receptor beta chain described here comes from a study of shared clonotypes between healthy human individuals. Libraries were prepared by immunoSEQ multiplex PCR; TCRdb keeps only in-frame clonotypes and omits some of them. The data contain under 1,900,000 clones, about 98.5% of them singletons. In germline, CDR1 is MNHEY, CDR2 SMNVEV (reference sequence). The V and J ends lost 2 bases and 9 bases respectively, with 13 bases between them. The CDR3 totals 13 residues. The genes are TRBV27 and TRBJ2-5; the D gene could be TRBD1 or TRBD2 (5 bases each). The sample was naive CD4+ T cells sorted from blood. The subset is: CD45RA+ positively selected. The source is a man aged 25-40 years in good health. DNA for the CDR3: TGTGCCAGCAGTTTAGGGACCCAGGGCCCCCAGTACTTC. Its protein is CASSLGTQGPQYF.